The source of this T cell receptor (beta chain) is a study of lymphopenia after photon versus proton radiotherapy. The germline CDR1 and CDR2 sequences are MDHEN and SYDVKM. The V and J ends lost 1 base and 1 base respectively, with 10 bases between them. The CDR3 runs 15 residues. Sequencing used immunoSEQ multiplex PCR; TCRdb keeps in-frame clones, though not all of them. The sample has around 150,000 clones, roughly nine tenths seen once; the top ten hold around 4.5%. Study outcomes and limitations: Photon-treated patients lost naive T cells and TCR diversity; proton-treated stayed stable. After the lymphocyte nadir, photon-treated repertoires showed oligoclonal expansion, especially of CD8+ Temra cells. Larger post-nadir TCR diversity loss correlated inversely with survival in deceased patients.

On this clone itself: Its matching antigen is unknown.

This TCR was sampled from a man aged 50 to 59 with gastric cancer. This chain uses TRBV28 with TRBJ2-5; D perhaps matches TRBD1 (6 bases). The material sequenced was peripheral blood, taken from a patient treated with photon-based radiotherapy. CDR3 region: CASSLSPGVQETQYF. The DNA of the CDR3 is TGTGCCAGCAGTTTATCTCCAGGGGTCCAAGAGACCCAGTACTTC.